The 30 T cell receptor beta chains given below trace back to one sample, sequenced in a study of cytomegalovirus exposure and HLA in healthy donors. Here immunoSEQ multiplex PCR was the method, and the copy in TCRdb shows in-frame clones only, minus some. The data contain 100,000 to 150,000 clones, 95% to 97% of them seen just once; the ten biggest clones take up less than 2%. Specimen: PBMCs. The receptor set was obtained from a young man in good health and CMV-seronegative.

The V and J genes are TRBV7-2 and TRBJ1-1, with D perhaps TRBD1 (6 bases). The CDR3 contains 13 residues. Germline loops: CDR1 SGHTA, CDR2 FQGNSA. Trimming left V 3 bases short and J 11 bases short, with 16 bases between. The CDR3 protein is CASSFNRDTSAFF. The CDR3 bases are TGTGCCAGCAGCTTCAACAGGGATACGTCGGCTTTCTTT.

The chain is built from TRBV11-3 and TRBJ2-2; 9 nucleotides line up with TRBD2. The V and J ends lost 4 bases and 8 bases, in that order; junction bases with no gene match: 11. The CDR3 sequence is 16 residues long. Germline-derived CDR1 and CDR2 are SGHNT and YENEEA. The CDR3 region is CASSSHGREGRGELFF. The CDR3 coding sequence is TGTGCCAGCAGCTCCCATGGGCGGGAGGGCCGTGGGGAGCTGTTTTTT.

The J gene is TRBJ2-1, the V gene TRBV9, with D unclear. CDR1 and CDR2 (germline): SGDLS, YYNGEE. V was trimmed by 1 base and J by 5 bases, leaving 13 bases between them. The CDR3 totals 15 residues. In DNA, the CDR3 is TGTGCCAGCAGCGTATCTGGCAGGCCGGACAATGAGCAGTTCTTC. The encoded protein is CASSVSGRPDNEQFF.

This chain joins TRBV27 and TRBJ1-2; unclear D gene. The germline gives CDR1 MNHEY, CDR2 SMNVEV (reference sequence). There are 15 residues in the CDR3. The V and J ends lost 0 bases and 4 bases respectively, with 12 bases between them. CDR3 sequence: CASSLSGRAPYGYTF. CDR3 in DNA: TGTGCCAGCAGTTTATCCGGGCGGGCGCCCTATGGCTACACCTTC.

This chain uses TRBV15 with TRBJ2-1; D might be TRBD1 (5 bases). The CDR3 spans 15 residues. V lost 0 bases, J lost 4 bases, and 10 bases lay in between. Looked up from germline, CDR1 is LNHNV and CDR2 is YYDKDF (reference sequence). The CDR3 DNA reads TGTGCCACCAGCAGAGAAGATGGGGCGTACAATGAGCAGTTCTTC. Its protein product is CATSREDGAYNEQFF.

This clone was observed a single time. Here the CDR3 reads CASSSLTGGPSGDTQYF. CDR3 DNA sequence: TGCGCCAGCAGCTCTCTCACGGGAGGGCCCTCGGGAGATACGCAGTATTTT. The chain is built from TRBV5-1 and TRBJ2-3, with 8 positions matching TRBD2. The germline V gene encodes CDR1 SGHRS and CDR2 YFSETQ. The CDR3 spans 17 residues. V was clipped by 3 bases and J by 5 bases; unmatched bases: 14.

CDR3 sequence (DNA): TGTGCCAGCAGCCCCGACAGGACAGTCTACACCTTC. Amino acid sequence: CASSPDRTVYTF. The chain is built from TRBV11-3 and TRBJ1-2, with a possible D match to TRBD1 (6 bases). V lost 5 bases and J 10 bases, leaving 14 bases between the germline ends. CDR1 is SGHNT, CDR2 YENEEA, per germline. The CDR3 spans 12 residues.

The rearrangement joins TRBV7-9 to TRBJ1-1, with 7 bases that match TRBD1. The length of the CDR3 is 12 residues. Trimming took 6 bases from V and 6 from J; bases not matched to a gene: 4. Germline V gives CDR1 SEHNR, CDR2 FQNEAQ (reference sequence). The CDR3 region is CASRQGQAEAFF. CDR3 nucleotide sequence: TGTGCCAGCAGACAAGGACAGGCTGAAGCTTTCTTT.

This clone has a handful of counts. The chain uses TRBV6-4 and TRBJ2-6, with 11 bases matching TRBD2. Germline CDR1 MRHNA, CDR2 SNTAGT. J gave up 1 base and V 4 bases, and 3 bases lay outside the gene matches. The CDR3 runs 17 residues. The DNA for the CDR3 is TGTGCCAGCAGTGTTCTAGCGGGAGGTTCTGGGGCCAACGTCCTGACTTTC. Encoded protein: CASSVLAGGSGANVLTF.

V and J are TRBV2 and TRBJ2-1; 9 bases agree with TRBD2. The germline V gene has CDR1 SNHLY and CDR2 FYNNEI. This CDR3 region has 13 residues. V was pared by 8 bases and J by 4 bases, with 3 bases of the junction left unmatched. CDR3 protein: CASRLAVYNEQFF. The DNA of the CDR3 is TGTGCCAGCCGACTAGCGGTTTACAATGAGCAGTTCTTC. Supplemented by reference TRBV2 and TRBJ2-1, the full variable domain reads EPEVTQTPSHQVTQMGQEVILRCVPISNHLYFYWYRQILGQKVEFLVSFYNNEISEKSEIFDDQFSVERPDGSNFTLKIRSTKLEDSAMYFCASRLAVYNEQFFGPGTRLTVL.

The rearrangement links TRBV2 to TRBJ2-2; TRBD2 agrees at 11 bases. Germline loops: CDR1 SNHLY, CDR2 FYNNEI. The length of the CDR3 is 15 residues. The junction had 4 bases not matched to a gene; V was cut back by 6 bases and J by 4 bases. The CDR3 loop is CASRVGTSGTGELFF. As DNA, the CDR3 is TGTGCCAGCAGGGTAGGGACTAGCGGCACCGGGGAGCTGTTTTTT. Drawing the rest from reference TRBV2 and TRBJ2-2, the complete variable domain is EPEVTQTPSHQVTQMGQEVILRCVPISNHLYFYWYRQILGQKVEFLVSFYNNEISEKSEIFDDQFSVERPDGSNFTLKIRSTKLEDSAMYFCASRVGTSGTGELFFGEGSRLTVL.

As DNA, the CDR3 is TGTGCCAGCAGCTTTGAGGCGGGACAGCCCCAGCATTTT. This codes for CASSFEAGQPQHF. The chain has TRBV5-6 and TRBJ1-5; D call uncertain. The germline V and J ends were trimmed by 2 bases and 7 bases, with 10 bases remaining between them. Germline-derived CDR1 and CDR2 are SGHDT and YYEEEE. This CDR3 spans 13 amino acids.

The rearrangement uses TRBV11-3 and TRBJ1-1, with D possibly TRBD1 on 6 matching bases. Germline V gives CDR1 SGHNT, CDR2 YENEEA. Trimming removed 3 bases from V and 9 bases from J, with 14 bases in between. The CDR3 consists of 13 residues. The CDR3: CASSLGPDSQAFF. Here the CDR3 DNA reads TGTGCCAGCAGCTTGGGCCCGGACAGCCAAGCTTTCTTT. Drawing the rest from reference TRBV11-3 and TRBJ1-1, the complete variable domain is EAGVVQSPRYKIIEKKQPVAFWCNPISGHNTLYWYLQNLGQGPELLIRYENEEAVDDSQLPKDRFSAERLKGVDSTLKIQPAELGDSAVYLCASSLGPDSQAFFGQGTRLTVV.

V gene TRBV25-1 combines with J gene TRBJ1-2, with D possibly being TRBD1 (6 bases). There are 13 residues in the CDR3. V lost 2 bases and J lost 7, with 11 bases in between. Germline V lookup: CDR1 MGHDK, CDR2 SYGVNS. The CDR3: CASSEGGEVGYTF. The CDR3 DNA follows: TGTGCCAGCAGTGAAGGGGGCGAAGTTGGCTACACCTTC.

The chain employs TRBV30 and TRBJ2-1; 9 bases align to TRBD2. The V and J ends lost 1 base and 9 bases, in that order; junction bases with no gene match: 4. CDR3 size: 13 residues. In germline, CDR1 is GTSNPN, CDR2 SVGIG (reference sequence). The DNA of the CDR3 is TGTGCCTGGAGTGCGGGGACTAGCTCTGAGCAGTTCTTC. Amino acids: CAWSAGTSSEQFF.

The CDR3 is CASREGLAGYGETQYF. The CDR3 bases are TGTGCCAGCAGAGAGGGACTAGCGGGATATGGAGAGACCCAGTACTTC. The J gene is TRBJ2-5, the V gene TRBV7-9, with 13 bases fitting TRBD2. Germline loops: CDR1 SEHNR, CDR2 FQNEAQ (reference sequence). V trimming: 6 bases; J trimming: 4 bases; junction bases outside the gene matches: 8. The CDR3 has 16 amino acids.

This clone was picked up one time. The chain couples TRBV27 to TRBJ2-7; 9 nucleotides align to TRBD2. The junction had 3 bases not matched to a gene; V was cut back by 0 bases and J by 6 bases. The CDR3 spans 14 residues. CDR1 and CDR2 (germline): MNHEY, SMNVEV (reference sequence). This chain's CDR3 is CASSLSAGGREQYF. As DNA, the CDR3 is TGTGCCAGCAGTTTATCAGCGGGAGGTCGCGAGCAGTACTTC.

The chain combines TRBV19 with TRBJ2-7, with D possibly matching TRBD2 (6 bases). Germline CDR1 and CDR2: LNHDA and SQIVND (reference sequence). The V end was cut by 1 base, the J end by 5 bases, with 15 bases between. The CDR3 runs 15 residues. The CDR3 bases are TGTGCCAGTAGTATAGTCCCGGGGGACCTAGACGAGCAGTACTTC. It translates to CASSIVPGDLDEQYF.

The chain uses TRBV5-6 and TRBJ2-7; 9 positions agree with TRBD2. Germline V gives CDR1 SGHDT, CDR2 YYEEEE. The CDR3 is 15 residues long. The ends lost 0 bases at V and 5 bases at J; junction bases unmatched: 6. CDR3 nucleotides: TGTGCCAGCAGCTTGGCCCGCGGGGGGGTTGACGAGCAGTACTTC. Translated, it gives CASSLARGGVDEQYF.

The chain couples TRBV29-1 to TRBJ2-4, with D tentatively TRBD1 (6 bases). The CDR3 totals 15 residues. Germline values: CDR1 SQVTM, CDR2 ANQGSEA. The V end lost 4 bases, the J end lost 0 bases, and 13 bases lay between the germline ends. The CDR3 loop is CSVVKQGQAKNIQYF. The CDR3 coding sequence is TGCAGCGTTGTAAAGCAGGGGCAAGCCAAAAACATTCAGTACTTC. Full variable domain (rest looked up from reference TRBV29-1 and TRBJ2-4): SAVISQKPSRDICQRGTSLTIQCQVDSQVTMMFWYRQQPGQSLTLIATANQGSEATYESGFVIDKFPISRPNLTFSTLTVSNMSPEDSSIYLCSVVKQGQAKNIQYFGAGTRLSVL.

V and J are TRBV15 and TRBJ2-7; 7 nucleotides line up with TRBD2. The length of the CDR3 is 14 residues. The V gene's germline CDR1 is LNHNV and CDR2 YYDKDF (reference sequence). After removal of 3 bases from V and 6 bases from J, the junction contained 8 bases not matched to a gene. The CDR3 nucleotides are TGTGCCACCAGCAGTGGGAGGGCCGGTTTCGAGCAGTACTTC. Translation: CATSSGRAGFEQYF. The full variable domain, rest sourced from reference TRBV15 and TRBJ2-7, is DAMVIQNPRYQVTQFGKPVTLSCSQTLNHNVMYWYQQKSSQAPKLLFHYYDKDFNNEADTPDNFQSRRPNTSFCFLDIRSPGLGDTAMYLCATSSGRAGFEQYFGPGTRLTVT.

CDR3 in amino acids: CASSEASGSTEAFF. CDR3 nucleotide sequence: TGTGCCAGCAGTGAAGCTAGTGGGAGTACTGAAGCTTTCTTT. The chain recombines TRBV6-1 with TRBJ1-1; D call uncertain. Per the germline V gene, CDR1 is MNHNS and CDR2 is SASEGT. CDR3 length: 14 amino acids. Between the trimmed V and J ends, which lost 0 bases and 5 bases, there was a span of 10 bases.

CDR3 nucleotide sequence: TGTGCCAGCAGTAGAGAGCGGCAAATCTACAATGAGCAGTTCTTC. Its translation is CASSRERQIYNEQFF. This chain uses TRBV5-8 with TRBJ2-1; possible D gene TRBD2, 5 bases. Germline V CDR1 and CDR2: SGHTS, YDEGEE. The CDR3 spans 15 residues. V was clipped by 5 bases and J by 3 bases, with 15 bases between them.

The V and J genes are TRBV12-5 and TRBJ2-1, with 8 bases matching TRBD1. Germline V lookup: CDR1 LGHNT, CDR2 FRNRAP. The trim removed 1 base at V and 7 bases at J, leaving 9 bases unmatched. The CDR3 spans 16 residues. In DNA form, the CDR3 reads TGTGCTAGTGGTTTGGGCCGGGACAGGTCGCGGAATGAGCAGTTCTTC. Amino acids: CASGLGRDRSRNEQFF.

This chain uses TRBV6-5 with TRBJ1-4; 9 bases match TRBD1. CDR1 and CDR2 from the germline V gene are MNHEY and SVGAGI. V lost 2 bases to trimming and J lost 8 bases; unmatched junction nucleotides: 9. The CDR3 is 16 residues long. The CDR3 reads CASSYLGDRAREKLFF. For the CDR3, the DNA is TGTGCCAGCAGTTACCTGGGGGACAGGGCGAGGGAAAAACTGTTTTTT.

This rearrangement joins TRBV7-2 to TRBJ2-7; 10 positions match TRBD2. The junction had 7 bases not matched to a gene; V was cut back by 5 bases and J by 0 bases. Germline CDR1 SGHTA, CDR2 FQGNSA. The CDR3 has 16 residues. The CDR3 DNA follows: TGTGCCAGCAGCCTGGGGGGGACTAGCGCCTCCTACGAGCAGTACTTC. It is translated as CASSLGGTSASYEQYF.

The CDR3 reads CASSLTGTSVANTGELFF. The CDR3 DNA reads TGTGCCAGCAGCTTGACCGGGACTAGCGTAGCGAACACCGGGGAGCTGTTTTTT. The chain carries TRBV7-8 and TRBJ2-2; 10 bases agree with TRBD2. This CDR3 has 18 residues. The germline V gene encodes CDR1 SGHVS and CDR2 FQNEAQ. Losses at the gene ends were 3 bases for V and 0 bases for J; bases not matched to a gene: 7.

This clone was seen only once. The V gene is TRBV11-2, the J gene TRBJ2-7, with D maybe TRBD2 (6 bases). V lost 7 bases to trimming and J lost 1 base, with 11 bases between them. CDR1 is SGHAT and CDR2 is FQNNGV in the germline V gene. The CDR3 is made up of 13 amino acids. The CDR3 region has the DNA TGTGCCAGCACTTTCGGGGGTTCCTACGAGCAGTACTTC. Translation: CASTFGGSYEQYF. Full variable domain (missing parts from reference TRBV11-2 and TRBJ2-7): EAGVAQSPRYKIIEKRQSVAFWCNPISGHATLYWYQQILGQGPKLLIQFQNNGVVDDSQLPKDRFSAERLKGVDSTLKIQPAKLEDSAVYLCASTFGGSYEQYFGPGTRLTVT.

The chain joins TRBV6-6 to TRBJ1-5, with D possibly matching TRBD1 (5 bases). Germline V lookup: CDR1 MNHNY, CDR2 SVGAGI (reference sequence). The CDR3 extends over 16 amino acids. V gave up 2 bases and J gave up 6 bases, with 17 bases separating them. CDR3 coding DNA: TGTGCCAGCAGTTACGGTGGGGGGGAGTATGCTCAGCCCCAGCATTTT. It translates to CASSYGGGEYAQPQHF.

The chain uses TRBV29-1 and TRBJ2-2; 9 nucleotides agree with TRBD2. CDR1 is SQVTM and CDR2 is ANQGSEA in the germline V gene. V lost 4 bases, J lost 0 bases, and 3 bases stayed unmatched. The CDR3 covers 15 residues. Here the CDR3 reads CSVVGGRANTGELFF. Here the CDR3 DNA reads TGCAGCGTTGTAGGCGGGAGGGCGAACACCGGGGAGCTGTTTTTT.